This TCR beta chain was recovered during a study of T cell responses to AZD1222 COVID-19 vaccine. This clone has only one observation. Here immunoSEQ multiplex PCR was the method, and the copy in TCRdb shows in-frame clones only, minus some. The profile shows 80,000 or so clones, about 90% of them singletons. The TCR sequence derives from an adult in good health. Sequences were derived from peripheral blood, sampled on day 0 of AZD1222 vaccination.

CDR3 in DNA: TGTGCCAGCAGCTTGGGACACCAGATGAACACTGAAGCTTTCTTT. Translated: CASSLGHQMNTEAFF. This chain links TRBV5-4 with TRBJ1-1; D is uncertain. CDR1 and CDR2 from the germline V gene are SGHNT and YYREEE (reference sequence). V dropped 0 bases and J dropped 0 bases, with 9 bases sitting between them. The CDR3 is 15 amino acids.